A selection of T cell receptor beta chains follows, all from one sample in a study of cytomegalovirus exposure and HLA in healthy donors. Some clones are missing from TCRdb's copy, which holds only in-frame ones; the method was immunoSEQ multiplex PCR. The ten most abundant clones cover approximately 7% of a sample with tens of thousands of clones. The specimen was PBMCs. Receptors originate from a woman aged 40 to 55 in good health and CMV-seronegative. The CDR3 runs from the conserved cysteine through the conserved F or W. A D gene is named only where the DNA matches it firmly.

d_call	v_call	j_call	cdr3_nt	cdr3_aa
NA	TRBV5-1	TRBJ1-6	TGCGCCAGCAGCACTGGACAGTCCTTGAATTCACCCCTCCACTTT	CASSTGQSLNSPLHF
TRBD2	TRBV4-2	TRBJ2-3	TGTGCCAGCAGCCAAGATCTTGGGGACTACCAATCATACACAGATACGCAGTATTTT	CASSQDLGDYQSYTDTQYF
TRBD2	TRBV9	TRBJ2-1	TGTGCCAGCAGCGCGCCGGGACTAGCGGCCTACAATGAGCAGTTCTTC	CASSAPGLAAYNEQFF
TRBD1	TRBV18	TRBJ2-5	TGTGCCAGCTCACCAAGGACAGGGGAAGAGACCCAGTACTTC	CASSPRTGEETQYF
TRBD1	TRBV25-1	TRBJ1-3	TGTGCCAGCAGTGAACAAAGGGACAGCTCTGGAAACACCATATATTTT	CASSEQRDSSGNTIYF
NA	TRBV6-7	TRBJ1-4	TGTGCCAGCAGCCCGGAGGGGAGAATCAACAGAGAAGAAAAACTGTTTTTT	CASSPEGRINREEKLFF
TRBD2	TRBV2	TRBJ2-3	TGTGCCAGCATCGGGGGGGGGCTAGGAGATACGCAGTATTTT	CASIGGGLGDTQYF
TRBD1	TRBV4-1	TRBJ1-2	TGCGCCAGCAGCCAAGGACTCGACAGGGGGGACTACACCTTC	CASSQGLDRGDYTF
NA	TRBV30	TRBJ1-3	TGTGCCTGGAGCAGGGGCGCCTCAGGAAACACCATATATTTT	CAWSRGASGNTIYF
NA	TRBV6-6	TRBJ2-5	TGTGCCAGCAGGGATGTGGGGAGGGGGGAGACCCAGTACTTC	CASRDVGRGETQYF
NA	TRBV6-1	TRBJ1-2	TGTGCCAGCAGTTCGGTCGCTGAGGGCTACACCTTC	CASSSVAEGYTF
NA	TRBV5-1	TRBJ1-4	TGCGCCAGCAGCTTGGCAGGTAGAGACAATGAAAAACTGTTTTTT	CASSLAGRDNEKLFF
NA	TRBV9	TRBJ2-1	TGTGCCAGCAGCGGAGCGGTCTCTGGGTCCTCGAGCTCCTACAATGAGCAGTTCTTC	CASSGAVSGSSSSYNEQFF
NA	TRBV6-1	TRBJ1-1	TGTGCCAGCAGCCGTACAGGGTATGAAGCTTTCTTT	CASSRTGYEAFF
NA	TRBV7-4	TRBJ1-5	TGTGCCAGCAGCTTGGGCCACAATTATAGCAATCAGCCCCAGCATTTT	CASSLGHNYSNQPQHF
TRBD1	TRBV30	TRBJ1-6	TGTGCCTGGAGTGTAGGGGCAGGGGGCAATGTCTATAATTCACCCCTCCACTTT	CAWSVGAGGNVYNSPLHF
TRBD2	TRBV5-1	TRBJ2-1	TGCGCCAGCAGGTCGGGCGGGGGGACCTCCGACAATGAGCAGTTCTTC	CASRSGGGTSDNEQFF